Following are 27 T cell receptor beta chains from one sample sequenced in a study of regulatory T cells in long-lasting Graves disease. Both iRepertoire HTBI primers and Arm-PCR of CDR3 regions were used to build the TCR beta libraries. TCRdb redid the calling of the multiplex PCR reads with MiXCR, one entry per CDR3 protein. The repertoire consists of roughly 350,000 distinct CDR3 sequences, with around 15% occurring once and the leading ten covering 20% to 25%. The time point is: newly diagnosed GD, antithyroid drugs for less than 3 months. Construction of the TCR library relied on RNA isolated from PBMCs. The same data also contributed to another study, on T cells in Graves' hyperthyroidism and ophthalmopathy.

Sample: peripheral blood mononuclear cells (PBMCs), taken at new diagnosis, from a patient treated with antithyroid drugs. The receptors stem from a woman younger than 30 with Graves disease.

This clonotype came up many times. The chain joins TRBV5-1 to TRBJ2-3; TRBD2 agrees at 9 bases. This CDR3 comprises 16 residues. The germline gives CDR1 SGHRS, CDR2 YFSETQ. After removal of 4 bases from V and 0 bases from J, the junction contained 6 bases not matched to a gene. CDR3 loop: CASSLRLAASTDTQYF. Here the CDR3 DNA reads TGCGCCAGCAGCCTTAGACTAGCGGCTAGCACAGATACGCAGTATTTT.

The V call is TRBV28, the J call TRBJ1-1, with D perhaps TRBD1 (5 bases). There are 13 residues in the CDR3. Germline CDR1 and CDR2: MDHEN and SYDVKM. V was pared by 4 bases and J by 1 base, with 7 bases between. This chain's CDR3 is CASSWGPNTEAFF. The CDR3 region has the DNA TGTGCCAGCAGTTGGGGACCGAACACTGAAGCTTTCTTT.

This chain uses TRBV12-3 or TRBV12-4 with TRBJ2-3; D gene uncertain. V gave up 6 bases and J gave up 6 bases, with 10 bases separating them. The CDR3 runs to 12 residues. The CDR3 sequence: CASRAEKDTQYF. The CDR3 DNA reads TGTGCCAGCAGGGCGGAAAAGGATACGCAGTATTTT.

This clonotype was seen at least ten times. The V call is TRBV27, the J call TRBJ1-5, with D perhaps matching TRBD1 (5 bases). Per the germline V gene, CDR1 is MNHEY and CDR2 is SMNVEV (reference sequence). V lost 4 bases and J lost 1, with 8 bases in between. This CDR3 has 14 residues. The CDR3, as DNA: TGTGCCAGCAGTTGGGGCGGGAGCAATCAGCCCCAGCATTTT. This encodes CASSWGGSNQPQHF.

This clonotype was seen more than once but under ten times. The genes are TRBV28 and TRBJ1-3, with D maybe TRBD1 (6 bases). Germline V gene data show CDR1 as MDHEN and CDR2 as SYDVKM. The CDR3 covers 15 residues. The germline V and J ends were trimmed by 6 bases and 0 bases, with 12 bases remaining between them. The CDR3 DNA is TGTGCCAGCAGACCACAGGGAGACTCTGGAAACACCATATATTTT. Amino acids: CASRPQGDSGNTIYF.

Ten or more counts support this clonotype. The chain carries TRBV20-1 and TRBJ2-7; D not certain. Germline V lookup: CDR1 DFQATT, CDR2 SNEGSKA (reference sequence). Trimming left V 5 bases short and J 6 bases short, with 8 bases between. This CDR3 region has 10 residues. The CDR3 DNA is TGCAGTGCTGGTATCTCCGAGCAGTACTTC. This codes for CSAGISEQYF.

This clonotype was seen repeatedly, ten times or more. This chain connects TRBV30 to TRBJ1-2; the D is unclear. The germline V gene has CDR1 GTSNPN and CDR2 SVGIG (reference sequence). The CDR3 has 12 residues. Trimming stripped 1 base from V and 0 bases from J, with 3 bases between. CDR3 coding DNA: TGTGCCTGGAGTGGATCTAACTATGGCTACACCTTC. It yields the protein CAWSGSNYGYTF.

As for this clonotype: This may arise from a read error, as a much more abundant clone is one base away. The J gene is TRBJ2-1, the V gene TRBV5-1, with 8 positions matching TRBD1. The trim removed 1 base at V and 10 bases at J, leaving 13 bases unmatched. The CDR3 has 16 residues. CDR1 SGHRS and CDR2 YFSETQ come from the germline V gene. The CDR3 loop reads CASSLYQGADAWEQFF. CDR3 DNA: TGCGCCAGCAGCTTGTACCAGGGGGCCGATGCTTGGGAGCAGTTCTTC.

This clonotype was counted many times. The rearrangement links TRBV7-2 to TRBJ2-3; the match to TRBD1 covers 8 bases. The V gene's germline CDR1 is SGHTA and CDR2 FQGNSA. This CDR3 has 14 amino acids. J was trimmed by 2 bases and V by 7 bases; bases with no gene match: 5. Here the CDR3 reads CASTRQGFTDTQYF. The CDR3 bases are TGTGCCAGCACGAGACAGGGGTTCACAGATACGCAGTATTTT.

This clonotype has ten or more counts. The CDR3 here is CASSQGFPRGDSPLHF. CDR3 nucleotides: TGTGCCAGCAGCCAAGGTTTTCCCAGGGGAGATTCACCCCTCCACTTT. The chain has TRBV3-1 and TRBJ1-6; D perhaps matches TRBD1 (6 bases). Deletions cut 1 base from V and 8 bases from J, with 15 bases between. Germline V gene sequence: CDR1 LGHDT, CDR2 YNNKEL (reference sequence). The CDR3 totals 16 residues.

The gene calls are TRBV10-3 and TRBJ1-2; tentative D call: TRBD1 (5 bases). Looked up from germline, CDR1 is ENHRY and CDR2 is SYGVKD. The CDR3 loop spans 14 amino acids. The germline V and J ends were trimmed by 3 bases and 3 bases, with 11 bases remaining between them. The CDR3 spells CAISDKGLDYGYTF. The CDR3 DNA is TGTGCCATCAGTGATAAGGGGCTCGACTATGGCTACACCTTC.

This clonotype came up many times. The V call is TRBV12-3 or TRBV12-4, the J call TRBJ2-1; possibly TRBD2 for D (5 bases). There are 15 residues in the CDR3. Trimming cost V 3 bases and J 7 bases, with 16 bases left between them. CDR3 sequence (DNA): TGTGCCAGCAGTTTTCGGGGAAATAGGGCGAATGAGCAGTTCTTC. Its translation: CASSFRGNRANEQFF.

Notes on this clonotype: Relative to the germline gene, one junction end is altered; a read error may explain this. The chain couples TRBV19 to TRBJ2-1, with a possible D match to TRBD1 (6 bases). CDR1 is LNHDA, CDR2 SQIVND, per germline (reference sequence). The CDR3 covers 20 residues. The CDR3 loop is CASSIETRGSSIGSYNGQFF. In nucleotides, the CDR3 is TGTGCCAGTAGTATCGAGACGAGGGGGAGTAGTATCGGCTCCTACAATGGGCAGTTCTTC.

The chain has TRBV7-8 and TRBJ2-7, with a weak D call TRBD1 (6 bases). Trimming cost V 1 base and J 5 bases, with 9 bases left between them. The germline gives CDR1 SGHVS, CDR2 FQNEAQ. CDR3 length: 13 residues. In DNA, the CDR3 is TGTGCCAGCAGCTTAGTCAGGGGCCACGAGCAGTACTTC. Its protein product is CASSLVRGHEQYF.

This clonotype was recorded at least ten times. The CDR3 DNA reads as TGTGCCAGCAGTTACGGCAGGGGGAAAAACAATGAGCAGTTCTTC. It yields the protein CASSYGRGKNNEQFF. V and J are TRBV6-5 and TRBJ2-1, with 7 bases lining up with TRBD1. CDR3 length: 15 amino acids. Trimming took 2 bases from V and 5 from J; bases not matched to a gene: 6. Germline V gene data show CDR1 as MNHEY and CDR2 as SVGAGI.

Details on this clonotype: This may come from a read error, since a much larger clone is one base off. The chain has TRBV7-6 and TRBJ2-1; TRBD2 agrees at 7 bases. Germline V gene sequence: CDR1 SGHVS, CDR2 FNYEAQ. The CDR3 spans 15 residues. The junction had 10 bases not matched to a gene; V was cut back by 1 base and J by 10 bases. CDR3 loop: CASSLEWGGSNEQFF. The CDR3 bases are TGTGCCAGCAGCTTAGAGTGGGGGGGGAGCAACGAGCAGTTCTTC. The whole variable domain, remainder taken from reference TRBV7-6 and TRBJ2-1, is GAGVSQSPRYKVTKRGQDVALRCDPISGHVSLYWYRQALGQGPEFLTYFNYEAQQDKSGLPNDRFSAERPEGSISTLTIQRTEQRDSAMYRCASSLEWGGSNEQFFGPGTRLTVL.

This clonotype was observed many times. The chain is built from TRBV20-1 and TRBJ2-7; 7 nucleotides agree with TRBD1. Per the germline V gene, CDR1 is DFQATT and CDR2 is SNEGSKA (reference sequence). Unmatched junction bases numbered 7, after V lost 2 bases and J lost 3 bases. This CDR3 region has 14 residues. The CDR3 sequence is CSARSPRDSYEQYF. DNA for the CDR3: TGCAGTGCTAGATCACCCAGGGACAGCTACGAGCAGTACTTC.

This clonotype was seen more than once but under ten times. The V call is TRBV30, the J call TRBJ2-1, with 11 bases that match TRBD2. The J segment lost 10 bases and the V segment lost 4 bases, leaving 6 bases of the junction unmatched. This CDR3 has 13 amino acids. CDR1 and CDR2 from the germline V gene are GTSNPN and SVGIG (reference sequence). This CDR3 is CAWMLAGGGEQFF. CDR3 DNA: TGTGCCTGGATGCTAGCGGGGGGAGGGGAGCAGTTCTTC. The variable domain in full, completed from reference TRBV30 and TRBJ2-1, reads SQTIHQWPATLVQPVGSPLSLECTVEGTSNPNLYWYRQAAGRGLQLLFYSVGIGQISSEVPQNLSASRPQDRQFILSSKKLLLSDSGFYLCAWMLAGGGEQFFGPGTRLTVL.

This clonotype has ten or more counts. The chain recombines TRBV18 with TRBJ1-4; no firm D call. This CDR3 has 17 residues. Germline-derived CDR1 and CDR2 are KGHSH and LQKENI. V lost 4 bases, J lost 3 bases, and 18 bases lay in between. CDR3 sequence: CASSQVRGPVANEKLFF. CDR3 nucleotide sequence: TGTGCCAGCTCACAGGTCCGCGGGCCCGTAGCTAATGAAAAACTGTTTTTT.

This clonotype was seen ten or more times. CDR3 nucleotides: TGTGCCAGCACCATGGACAGGGGAAATCAGCCCCAGCATTTT. Its translation is CASTMDRGNQPQHF. J is TRBJ1-5 and V is TRBV12-3 or TRBV12-4; 9 bases align to TRBD1. The CDR3 has 14 amino acids. V gave up 7 bases and J gave up 4 bases; unmatched junction bases: 5.

This clonotype has at least ten counts. The chain is built from TRBV2 and TRBJ2-7, with 7 bases lining up with TRBD1. Germline lookup yields CDR1 SNHLY and CDR2 FYNNEI. This CDR3 comprises 15 residues. V dropped 6 bases and J dropped 0; count of bases not matched to a gene: 8. The CDR3 region has the DNA TGTGCCAGCAGCCGGGACAGAGAACTCTCCTACGAGCAGTACTTC. The encoded protein is CASSRDRELSYEQYF.

This chain connects TRBV14 to TRBJ1-4; no reliable D call. From germline, CDR1 is SGHDN and CDR2 FVKESK. CDR3 length equals 14 residues. Trimming removed 4 bases from V and 4 bases from J, with 10 bases in between. CDR3 amino acids: CASSPRVGNEKLFF. The CDR3 nucleotides are TGTGCCAGCAGCCCAAGAGTCGGTAATGAAAAACTGTTTTTT.

This clonotype has at least ten counts. The gene calls are TRBV2 and TRBJ1-5; D possibly corresponds to TRBD1 (5 bases). Trimming pared 5 bases from V and 7 bases from J, leaving 12 bases between. The CDR3 contains 13 residues. Germline CDR1 is SNHLY and CDR2 is FYNNEI. CDR3 residues: CASSPQGYQPQHF. The CDR3 bases are TGTGCCAGCAGTCCCCAGGGATACCAGCCCCAGCATTTT.

There are many counts of this clonotype. The chain employs TRBV28 and TRBJ2-7; a weak D match, TRBD2 (6 bases). The CDR3 consists of 13 residues. Germline-derived CDR1 and CDR2 are MDHEN and SYDVKM. Deletions cut 3 bases from V and 2 bases from J, with 8 bases between. CDR3 sequence reads: CASSFSGPYEQYF. The CDR3 region has the DNA TGTGCCAGCAGTTTCAGCGGGCCCTACGAGCAGTACTTC.

This clonotype was seen many times. The chain couples TRBV12-3 or TRBV12-4 to TRBJ1-3; D remains ambiguous. CDR3 size: 14 residues. Trimming cost V 5 bases and J 4 bases, with 12 bases left between them. The CDR3 loop is CASSPPGQGNTIYF. In DNA, the CDR3 is TGTGCCAGCAGTCCGCCCGGCCAAGGAAACACCATATATTTT.

V is TRBV7-9 and J is TRBJ2-5, with 9 positions matching TRBD2. Germline V gene data show CDR1 as SEHNR and CDR2 as FQNEAQ (reference sequence). The CDR3 contains 17 residues. The trim removed 1 base at V and 0 bases at J, leaving 6 bases unmatched. The DNA of the CDR3 is TGTGCCAGCAGCTTAGGTCAGCGGGGGGACTACCAAGAGACCCAGTACTTC. Its translation: CASSLGQRGDYQETQYF.

This clonotype was counted between two and nine times. This chain joins TRBV7-2 and TRBJ1-2; possible D gene TRBD1, 5 bases. V lost 5 bases and J 6 bases, leaving 19 bases between the germline ends. The CDR3 loop spans 15 amino acids. Per germline, CDR1 SGHTA and CDR2 FQGNSA. The CDR3 reads CASSRTPRVPDGYTF. For the CDR3, the DNA is TGTGCCAGCAGCCGCACCCCCAGGGTACCGGATGGCTACACCTTC.